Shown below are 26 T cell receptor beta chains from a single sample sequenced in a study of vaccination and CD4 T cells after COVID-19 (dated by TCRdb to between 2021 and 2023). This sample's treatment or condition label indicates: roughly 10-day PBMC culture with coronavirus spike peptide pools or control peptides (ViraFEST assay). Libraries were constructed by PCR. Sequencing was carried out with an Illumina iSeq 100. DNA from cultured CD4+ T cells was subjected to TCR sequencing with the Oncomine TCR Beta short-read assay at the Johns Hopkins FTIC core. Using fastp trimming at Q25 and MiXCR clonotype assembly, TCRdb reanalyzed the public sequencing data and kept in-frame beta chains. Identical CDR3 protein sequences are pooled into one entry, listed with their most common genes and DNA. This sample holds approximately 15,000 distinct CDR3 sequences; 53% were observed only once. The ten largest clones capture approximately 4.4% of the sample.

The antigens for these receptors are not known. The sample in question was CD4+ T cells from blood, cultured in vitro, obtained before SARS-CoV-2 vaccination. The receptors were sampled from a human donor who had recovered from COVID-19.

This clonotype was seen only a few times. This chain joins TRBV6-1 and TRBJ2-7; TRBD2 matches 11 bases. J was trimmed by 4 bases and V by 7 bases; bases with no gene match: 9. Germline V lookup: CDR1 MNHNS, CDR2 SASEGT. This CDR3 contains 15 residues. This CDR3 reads CASTHLAGGAYEQYF. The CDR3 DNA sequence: TGTGCCAGCACCCATTTAGCGGGAGGGGCATACGAGCAGTACTTC.

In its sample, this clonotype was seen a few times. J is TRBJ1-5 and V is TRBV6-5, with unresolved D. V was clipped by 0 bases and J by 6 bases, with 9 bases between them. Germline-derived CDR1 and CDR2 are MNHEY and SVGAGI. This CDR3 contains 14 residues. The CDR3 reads CASSYSSGAQPQHF. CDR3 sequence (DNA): TGTGCCAGCAGTTACTCGTCGGGAGCTCAGCCCCAGCATTTT.

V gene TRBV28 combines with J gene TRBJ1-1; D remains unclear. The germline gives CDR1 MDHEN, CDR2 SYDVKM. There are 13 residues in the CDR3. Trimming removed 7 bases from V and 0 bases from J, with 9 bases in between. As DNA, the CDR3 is TGTGCCAGCAATATCGGAATGAACACTGAAGCTTTCTTT. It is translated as CASNIGMNTEAFF.

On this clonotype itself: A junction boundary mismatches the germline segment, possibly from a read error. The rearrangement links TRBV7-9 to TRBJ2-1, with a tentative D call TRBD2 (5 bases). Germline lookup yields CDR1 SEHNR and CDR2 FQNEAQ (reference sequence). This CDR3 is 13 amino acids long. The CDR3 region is CASSGARYNEQFF. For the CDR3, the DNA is TGCGCCAGCAGCGGTGCGAGGTACAATGAGCAGTTCTTC.

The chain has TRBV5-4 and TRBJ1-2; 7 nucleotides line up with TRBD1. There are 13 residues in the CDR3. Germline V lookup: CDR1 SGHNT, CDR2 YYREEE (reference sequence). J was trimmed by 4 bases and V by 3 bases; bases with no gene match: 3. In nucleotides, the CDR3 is TGTGCCAGCAGCTCGACAGGGAGCTATGGCTACACCTTC. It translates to CASSSTGSYGYTF.

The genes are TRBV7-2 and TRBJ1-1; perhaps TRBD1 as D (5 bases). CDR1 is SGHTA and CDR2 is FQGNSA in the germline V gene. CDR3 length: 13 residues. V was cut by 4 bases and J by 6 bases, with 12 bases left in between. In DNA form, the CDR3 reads TGTGCCAGCAGCTCCGGGGGGGGAGCTGAAGCTTTCTTT. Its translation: CASSSGGGAEAFF.

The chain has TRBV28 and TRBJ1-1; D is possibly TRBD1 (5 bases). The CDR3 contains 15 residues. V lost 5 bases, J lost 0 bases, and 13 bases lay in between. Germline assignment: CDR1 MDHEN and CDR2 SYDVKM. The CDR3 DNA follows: TGTGCCAGCAGTAACCGTGGGGGAGTGAACACTGAAGCTTTCTTT. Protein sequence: CASSNRGGVNTEAFF.

The CDR3 bases are TGCAGTGCTTCCGGGGCCCTCGGGGCGTTGGACACTGAAGCTTTCTTT. Its protein product is CSASGALGALDTEAFF. This sequence joins TRBV20-1 and TRBJ1-1, with TRBD1 as a possible D gene (5 bases). Trimming shortened V by 5 bases and J by 3 bases, and 22 bases separated the two germline ends. Germline V gene sequence: CDR1 DFQATT, CDR2 SNEGSKA (reference sequence). This CDR3 has 16 residues.

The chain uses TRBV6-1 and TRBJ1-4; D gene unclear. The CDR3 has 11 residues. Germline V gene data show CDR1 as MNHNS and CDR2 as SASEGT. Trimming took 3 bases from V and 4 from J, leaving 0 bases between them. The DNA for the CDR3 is TGTGCCAGCAGTGATAATGAAAAACTGTTTTTT. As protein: CASSDNEKLFF.

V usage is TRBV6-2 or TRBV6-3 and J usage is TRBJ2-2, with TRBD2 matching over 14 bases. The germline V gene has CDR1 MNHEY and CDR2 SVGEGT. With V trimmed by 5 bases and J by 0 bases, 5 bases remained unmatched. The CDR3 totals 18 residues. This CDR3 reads CASSDTTSGGANTGELFF. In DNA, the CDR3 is TGTGCCAGCAGTGACACGACTAGCGGGGGGGCGAACACCGGGGAGCTGTTTTTT.

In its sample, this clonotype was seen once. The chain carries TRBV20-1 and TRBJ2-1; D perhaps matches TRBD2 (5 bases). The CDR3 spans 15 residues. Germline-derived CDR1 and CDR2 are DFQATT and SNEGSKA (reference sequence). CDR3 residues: CSVIGSGWTDNEQFF. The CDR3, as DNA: TGCAGCGTTATCGGATCGGGATGGACGGACAATGAGCAGTTCTTC.

CDR3 in DNA: TGTGCCAGCAGCTTAGGCGGATCCGGGGCCAACGTCCTGACTTTC. This gives the protein CASSLGGSGANVLTF. The chain joins TRBV2 to TRBJ2-6; unclear D gene. This CDR3 is built from 15 residues. Germline CDR1 SNHLY, CDR2 FYNNEI. The V end was cut by 6 bases, the J end by 4 bases, with 13 bases between.

CDR3: CASSSLAGGRTDTQYF. The DNA of the CDR3 is TGTGCCAGCAGTTCCTTAGCGGGGGGACGCACAGATACGCAGTATTTT. The rearrangement uses TRBV6-5 and TRBJ2-3, with 10 nucleotides matching TRBD2. The CDR3 loop spans 16 amino acids. Germline trimming cut 4 bases from V and 1 base from J; bases unmatched to any gene: 5. CDR1 MNHEY and CDR2 SVGAGI come from the germline V gene.

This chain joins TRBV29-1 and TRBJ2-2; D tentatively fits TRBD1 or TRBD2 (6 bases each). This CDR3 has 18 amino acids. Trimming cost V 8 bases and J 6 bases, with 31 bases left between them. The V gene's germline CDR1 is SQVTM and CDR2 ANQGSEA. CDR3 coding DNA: TGCAGCCCAAGGGGGGTAGGGAGCGGCGCTTGTAGGGCCGGGGAGCTGTTTTTT. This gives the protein CSPRGVGSGACRAGELFF.

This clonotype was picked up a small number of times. The CDR3 DNA follows: TGTGCCAGCAGCCCCGTCAGGGGTCAAGAGACCCAGTACTTC. Translation gives CASSPVRGQETQYF. This chain uses TRBV11-3 with TRBJ2-5; TRBD1 is a possible D gene (6 bases). This CDR3 is built from 14 residues. The V gene lost 5 bases and the J gene lost 2 bases, with 12 bases spanning the gap. Germline V gives CDR1 SGHNT, CDR2 YENEEA.

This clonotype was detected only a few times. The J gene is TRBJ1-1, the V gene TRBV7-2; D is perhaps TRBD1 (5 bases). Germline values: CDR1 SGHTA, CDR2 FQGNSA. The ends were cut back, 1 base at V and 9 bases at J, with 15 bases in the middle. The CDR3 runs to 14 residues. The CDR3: CASSLEGQGGKAFF. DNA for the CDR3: TGTGCCAGCAGCTTAGAAGGTCAGGGTGGGAAAGCTTTCTTT.

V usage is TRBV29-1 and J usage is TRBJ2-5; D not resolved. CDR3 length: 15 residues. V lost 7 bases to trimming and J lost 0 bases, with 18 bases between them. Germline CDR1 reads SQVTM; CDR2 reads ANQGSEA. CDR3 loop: CSGSRTEEYQETQYF. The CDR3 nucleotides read TGCAGCGGATCAAGGACGGAAGAGTACCAAGAGACCCAGTACTTC.

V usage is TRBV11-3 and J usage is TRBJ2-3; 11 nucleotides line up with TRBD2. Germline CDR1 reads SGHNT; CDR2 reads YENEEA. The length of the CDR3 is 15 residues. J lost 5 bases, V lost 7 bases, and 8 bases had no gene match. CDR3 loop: CASTYSGRAGDTQYF. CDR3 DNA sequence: TGTGCCAGCACTTATAGCGGGAGGGCAGGAGATACGCAGTATTTT.

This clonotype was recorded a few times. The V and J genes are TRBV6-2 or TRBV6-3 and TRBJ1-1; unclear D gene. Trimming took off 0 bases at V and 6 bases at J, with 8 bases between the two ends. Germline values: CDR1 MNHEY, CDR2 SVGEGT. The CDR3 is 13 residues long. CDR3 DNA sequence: TGTGCCAGCAGTTACTCTCTCGTCCCTGAAGCTTTCTTT. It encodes CASSYSLVPEAFF.

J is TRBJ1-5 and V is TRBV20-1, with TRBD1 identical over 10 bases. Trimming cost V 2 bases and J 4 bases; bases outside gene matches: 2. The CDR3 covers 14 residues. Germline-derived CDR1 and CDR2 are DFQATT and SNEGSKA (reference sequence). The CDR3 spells CSARRGQGNQPQHF. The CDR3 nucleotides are TGCAGTGCTAGACGGGGACAGGGGAATCAGCCCCAGCATTTT.

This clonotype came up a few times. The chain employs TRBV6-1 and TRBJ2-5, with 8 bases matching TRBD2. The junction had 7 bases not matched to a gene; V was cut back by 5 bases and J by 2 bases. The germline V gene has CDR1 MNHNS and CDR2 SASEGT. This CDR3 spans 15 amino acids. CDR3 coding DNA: TGTGCCAGCAGTACGTCACTAGCGGTGCAAGAGACCCAGTACTTC. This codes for CASSTSLAVQETQYF.

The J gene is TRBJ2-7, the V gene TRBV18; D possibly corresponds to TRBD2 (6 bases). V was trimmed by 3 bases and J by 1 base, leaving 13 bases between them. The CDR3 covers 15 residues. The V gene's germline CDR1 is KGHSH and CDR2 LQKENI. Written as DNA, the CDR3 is TGTGCCAGCTCACCGACCGGGGGACTGTCCTACGAGCAGTACTTC. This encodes CASSPTGGLSYEQYF. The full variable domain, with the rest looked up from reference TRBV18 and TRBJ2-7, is NAGVMQNPRHLVRRRGQEARLRCSPMKGHSHVYWYRQLPEEGLKFMVYLQKENIIDESGMPKERFSAEFPKEGPSILRIQQVVRGDSAAYFCASSPTGGLSYEQYFGPGTRLTVT.

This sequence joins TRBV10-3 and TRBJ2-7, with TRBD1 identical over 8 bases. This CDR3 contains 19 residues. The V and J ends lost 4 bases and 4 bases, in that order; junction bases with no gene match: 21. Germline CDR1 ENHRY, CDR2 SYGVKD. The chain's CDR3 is CAISAPTGARGQNRYEQYF. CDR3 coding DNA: TGTGCCATCAGTGCTCCGACAGGGGCGCGGGGTCAAAACCGTTACGAGCAGTACTTC.

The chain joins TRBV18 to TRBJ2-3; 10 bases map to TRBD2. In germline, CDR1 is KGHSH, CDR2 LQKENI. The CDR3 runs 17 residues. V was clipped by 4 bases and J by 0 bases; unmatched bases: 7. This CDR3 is CASSLPLAGGSTDTQYF. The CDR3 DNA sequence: TGTGCCAGCTCACTTCCGTTAGCGGGGGGCAGCACAGATACGCAGTATTTT.

CDR3 region: CASSLRLAGGRGETQYF. CDR3 nucleotide sequence: TGTGCCAGCAGCTTGCGACTAGCGGGAGGAAGGGGGGAGACCCAGTACTTC. The chain links TRBV5-5 to TRBJ2-5, with 13 bases that match TRBD2. V shed 1 base, J shed 5 bases, and the junction held 8 bases outside the gene matches. Germline V gives CDR1 SGHKS, CDR2 YYEKEE (reference sequence). The CDR3 consists of 17 residues.

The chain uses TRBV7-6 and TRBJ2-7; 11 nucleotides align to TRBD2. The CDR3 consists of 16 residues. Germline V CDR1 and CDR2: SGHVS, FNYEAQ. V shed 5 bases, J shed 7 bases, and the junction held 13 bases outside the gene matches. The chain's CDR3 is CASSPVGSGGAKEQYF. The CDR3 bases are TGTGCCAGCAGCCCCGTGGGTAGCGGGGGGGCCAAAGAGCAGTACTTC.